Given below is one T cell receptor beta chain in context. This entry comes from a study of neoadjuvant nivolumab and ipilimumab in lung cancer. This CDR3 region has 16 residues. V gave up 2 bases and J gave up 0 bases, with 10 bases separating them. The V gene's germline CDR1 is ENHRY and CDR2 SYGVKD. The assay was immunoSEQ multiplex PCR, and TCRdb's table has in-frame clones only and misses some. The sample contains around 24,000 clones, 82% of which appear only once. The receptor comes from an adult with non-small cell lung cancer. This chain connects TRBV10-3 to TRBJ1-4; TRBD1 is a possible D gene (5 bases). The sample was tumor tissue, taken after neoadjuvant nivolumab, alone or with ipilimumab, at or shortly before surgery. CDR3 bases: TGTGCCATCAGTGAGGAAGGGGCCGCAACTAATGAAAAACTGTTTTTT. It yields the protein CAISEEGAATNEKLFF.